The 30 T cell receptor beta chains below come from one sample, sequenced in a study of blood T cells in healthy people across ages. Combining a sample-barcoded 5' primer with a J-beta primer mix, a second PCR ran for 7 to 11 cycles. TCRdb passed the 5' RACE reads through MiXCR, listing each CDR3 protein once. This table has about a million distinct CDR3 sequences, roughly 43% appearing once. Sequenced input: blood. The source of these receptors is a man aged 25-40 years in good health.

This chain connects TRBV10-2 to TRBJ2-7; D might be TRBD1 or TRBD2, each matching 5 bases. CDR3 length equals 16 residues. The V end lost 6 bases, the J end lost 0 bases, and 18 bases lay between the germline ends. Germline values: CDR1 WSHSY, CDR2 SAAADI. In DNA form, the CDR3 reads TGCGCCAGCAGATCAACCGGGACGGTTAGCTCCTACGAGCAGTACTTC. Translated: CASRSTGTVSSYEQYF.

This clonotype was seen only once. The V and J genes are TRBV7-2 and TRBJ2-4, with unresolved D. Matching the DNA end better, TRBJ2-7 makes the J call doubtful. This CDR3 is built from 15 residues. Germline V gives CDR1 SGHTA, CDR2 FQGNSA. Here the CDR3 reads CASSLVAEQGREQYF. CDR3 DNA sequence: TGTGCCAGCAGCTTAGTGGCGGAGCAAGGGCGCGAGCAGTACTTC.

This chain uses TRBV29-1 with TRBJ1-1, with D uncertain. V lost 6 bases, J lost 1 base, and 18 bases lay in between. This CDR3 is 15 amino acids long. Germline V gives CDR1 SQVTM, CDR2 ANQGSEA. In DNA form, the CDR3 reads TGCAGCGTCACCCTGAGTGGATTGAGGAACACTGAAGCTTTCTTT. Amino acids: CSVTLSGLRNTEAFF.

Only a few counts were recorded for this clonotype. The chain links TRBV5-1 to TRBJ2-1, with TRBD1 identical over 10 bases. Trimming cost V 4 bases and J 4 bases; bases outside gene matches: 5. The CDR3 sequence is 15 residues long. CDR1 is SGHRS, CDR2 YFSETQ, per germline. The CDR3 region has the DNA TGCGCCAGCAGCCTCGGGACAGGGGATTACAATGAGCAGTTCTTC. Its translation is CASSLGTGDYNEQFF.

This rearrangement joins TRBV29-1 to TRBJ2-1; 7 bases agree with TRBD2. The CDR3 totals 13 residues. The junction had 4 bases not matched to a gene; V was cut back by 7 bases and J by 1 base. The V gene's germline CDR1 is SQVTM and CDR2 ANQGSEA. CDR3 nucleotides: TGCAGCGGGGGGGGGAGGTCCTACAATGAGCAGTTCTTC. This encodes CSGGGRSYNEQFF.

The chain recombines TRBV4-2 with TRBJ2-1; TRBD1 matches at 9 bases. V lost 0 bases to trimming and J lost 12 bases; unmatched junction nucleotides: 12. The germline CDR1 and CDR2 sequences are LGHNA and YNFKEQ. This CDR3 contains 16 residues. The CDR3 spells CASSQDLTGGMDGQFF. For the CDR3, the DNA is TGTGCCAGCAGCCAAGATTTGACAGGGGGTATGGATGGGCAGTTCTTC.

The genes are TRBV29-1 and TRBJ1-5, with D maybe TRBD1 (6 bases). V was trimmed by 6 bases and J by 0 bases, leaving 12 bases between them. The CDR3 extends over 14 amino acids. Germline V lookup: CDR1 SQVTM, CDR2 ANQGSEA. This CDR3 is CSVVTGRSNQPQHF. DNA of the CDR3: TGCAGCGTGGTGACAGGCCGTAGCAATCAGCCCCAGCATTTT.

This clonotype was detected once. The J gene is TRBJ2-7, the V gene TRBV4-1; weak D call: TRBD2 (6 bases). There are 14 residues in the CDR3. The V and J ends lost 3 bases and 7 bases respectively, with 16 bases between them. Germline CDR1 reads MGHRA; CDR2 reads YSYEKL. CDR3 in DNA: TGCGCCAGCAGCCAGAGGGTGGAGGGTAATGAGCAGTACTTC. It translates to CASSQRVEGNEQYF.

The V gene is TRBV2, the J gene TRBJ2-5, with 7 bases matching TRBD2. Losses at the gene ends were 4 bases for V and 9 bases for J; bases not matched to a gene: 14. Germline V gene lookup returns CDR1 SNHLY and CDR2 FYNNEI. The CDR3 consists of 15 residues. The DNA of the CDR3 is TGTGCCAGCAGTGTAATTAGGGGCGCGGGGGAGGCCCAGTACTTC. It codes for CASSVIRGAGEAQYF.

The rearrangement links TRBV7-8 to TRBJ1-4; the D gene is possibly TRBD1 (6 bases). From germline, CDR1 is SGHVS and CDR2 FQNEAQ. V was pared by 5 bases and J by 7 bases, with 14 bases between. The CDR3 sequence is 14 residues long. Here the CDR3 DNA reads TGTGCCAGCAGCCCTTCAGGGGCGGGTGAAAAACTGTTTTTT. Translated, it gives CASSPSGAGEKLFF. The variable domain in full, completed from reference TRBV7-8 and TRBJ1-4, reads GAGVSQSPRYKVAKRGQDVALRCDPISGHVSLFWYQQALGQGPEFLTYFQNEAQLDKSGLPSDRFFAERPEGSVSTLKIQRTQQEDSAVYLCASSPSGAGEKLFFGSGTQLSVL.

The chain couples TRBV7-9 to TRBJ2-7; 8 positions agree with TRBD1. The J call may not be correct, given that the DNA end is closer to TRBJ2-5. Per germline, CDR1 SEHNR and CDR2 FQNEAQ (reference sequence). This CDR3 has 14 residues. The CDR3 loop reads CASRLDRGEETQYF. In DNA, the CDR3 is TGTGCCAGCAGACTTGACAGGGGTGAGGAGACCCAGTACTTC.

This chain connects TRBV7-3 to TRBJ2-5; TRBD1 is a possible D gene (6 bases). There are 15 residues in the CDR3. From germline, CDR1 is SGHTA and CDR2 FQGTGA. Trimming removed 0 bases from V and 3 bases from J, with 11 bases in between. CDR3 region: CASSLTGHGEETQYF. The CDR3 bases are TGTGCCAGCAGCTTAACGGGACATGGGGAAGAGACCCAGTACTTC.

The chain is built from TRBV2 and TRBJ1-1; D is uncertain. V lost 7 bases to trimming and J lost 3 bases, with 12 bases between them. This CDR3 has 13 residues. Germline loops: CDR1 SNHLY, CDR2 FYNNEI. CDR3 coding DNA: TGTGCCAGCAAAGTCCCCATGGACACTGAAGCTTTCTTT. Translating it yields CASKVPMDTEAFF.

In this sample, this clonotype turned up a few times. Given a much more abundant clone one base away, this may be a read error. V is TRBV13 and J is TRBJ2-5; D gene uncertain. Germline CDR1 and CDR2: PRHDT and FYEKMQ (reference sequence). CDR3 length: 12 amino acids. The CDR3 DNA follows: TGTGCCAGCAGCTTAAAAGAAGAGGCCCAGTACTTC. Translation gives CASSLKEEAQYF.

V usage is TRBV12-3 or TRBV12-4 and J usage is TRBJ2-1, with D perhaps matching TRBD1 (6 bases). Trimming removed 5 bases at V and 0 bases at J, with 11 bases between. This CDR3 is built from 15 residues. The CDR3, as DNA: TGTGCCAGCAGTCGACAGGCTAACTCCTACAATGAGCAGTTCTTC. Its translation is CASSRQANSYNEQFF.

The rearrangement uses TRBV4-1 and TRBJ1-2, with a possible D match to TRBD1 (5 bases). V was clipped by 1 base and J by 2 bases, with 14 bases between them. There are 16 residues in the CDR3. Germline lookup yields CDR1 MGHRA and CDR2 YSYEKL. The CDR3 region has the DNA TGCGCCAGCAGCCAAGTTGGAGGGGCCATCAACTATGGCTACACCTTC. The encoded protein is CASSQVGGAINYGYTF.

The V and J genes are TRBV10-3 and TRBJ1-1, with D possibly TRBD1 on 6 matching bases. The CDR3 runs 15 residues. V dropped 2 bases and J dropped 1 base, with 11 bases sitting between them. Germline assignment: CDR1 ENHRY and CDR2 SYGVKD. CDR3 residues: CAISEPEGGNTEAFF. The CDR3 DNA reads TGTGCCATCAGTGAGCCGGAGGGGGGGAACACTGAAGCTTTCTTT.

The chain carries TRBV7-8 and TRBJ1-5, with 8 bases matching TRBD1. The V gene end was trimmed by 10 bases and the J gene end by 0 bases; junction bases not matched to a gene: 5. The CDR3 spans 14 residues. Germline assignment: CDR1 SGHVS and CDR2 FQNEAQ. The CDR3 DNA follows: TGTGCCACCTCGACAGGGGTTAGCAATCAGCCCCAGCATTTT. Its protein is CATSTGVSNQPQHF.

Written as DNA, the CDR3 is TGTGCCAGCAGTTATGGCTCGGGGGAGCAGTACTTC. Translated: CASSYGSGEQYF. V and J are TRBV12-3 or TRBV12-4 and TRBJ2-7; D perhaps matches TRBD2 (5 bases). CDR3 size: 12 residues. The V end was cut by 4 bases, the J end by 7 bases, with 11 bases between.

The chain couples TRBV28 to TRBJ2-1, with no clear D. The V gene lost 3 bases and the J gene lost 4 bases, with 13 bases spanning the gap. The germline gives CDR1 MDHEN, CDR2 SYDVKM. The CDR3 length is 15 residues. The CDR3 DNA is TGTGCCAGCAGTTTCGCGAGTGGAGCTTACAATGAGCAGTTCTTC. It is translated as CASSFASGAYNEQFF. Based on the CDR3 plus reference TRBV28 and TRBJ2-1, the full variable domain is DVKVTQSSRYLVKRTGEKVFLECVQDMDHENMFWYRQDPGLGLRLIYFSYDVKMKEKGDIPEGYSVSREKKERFSLILESASTNQTSMYLCASSFASGAYNEQFFGPGTRLTVL.

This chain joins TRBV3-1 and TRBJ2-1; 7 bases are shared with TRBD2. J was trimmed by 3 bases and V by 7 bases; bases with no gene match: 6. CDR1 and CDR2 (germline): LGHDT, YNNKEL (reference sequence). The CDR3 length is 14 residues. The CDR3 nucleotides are TGTGCCAGCACCCTAACGGGGGGCTACAATGAGCAGTTCTTC. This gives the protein CASTLTGGYNEQFF.

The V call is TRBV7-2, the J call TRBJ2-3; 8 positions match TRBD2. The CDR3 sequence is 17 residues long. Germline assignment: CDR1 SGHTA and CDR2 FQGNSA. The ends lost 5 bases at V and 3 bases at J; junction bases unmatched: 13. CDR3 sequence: CASSLLTRGVGTDTQYF. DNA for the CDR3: TGTGCCAGCAGCCTCCTGACGCGGGGGGTTGGGACAGATACGCAGTATTTT.

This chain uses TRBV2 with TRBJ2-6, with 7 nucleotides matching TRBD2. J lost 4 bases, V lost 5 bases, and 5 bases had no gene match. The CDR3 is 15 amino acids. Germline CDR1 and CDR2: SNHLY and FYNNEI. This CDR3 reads CASSLLARGANVLTF. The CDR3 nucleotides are TGTGCCAGCAGTCTACTAGCGAGGGGGGCCAACGTCCTGACTTTC.

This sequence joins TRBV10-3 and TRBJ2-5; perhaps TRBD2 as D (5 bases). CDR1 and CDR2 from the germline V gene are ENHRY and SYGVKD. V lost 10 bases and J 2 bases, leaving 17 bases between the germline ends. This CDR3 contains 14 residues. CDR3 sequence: CATRNTWTQETQYF. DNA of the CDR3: TGTGCCACCAGAAACACCTGGACTCAAGAGACCCAGTACTTC.

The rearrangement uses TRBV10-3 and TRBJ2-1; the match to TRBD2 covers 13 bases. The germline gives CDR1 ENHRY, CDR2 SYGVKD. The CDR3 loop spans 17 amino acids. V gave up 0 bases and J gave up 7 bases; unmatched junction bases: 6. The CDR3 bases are TGTGCCATCAGTGAGTCGACTCTACTAGCGGGAGGGAATGAGCAGTTCTTC. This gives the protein CAISESTLLAGGNEQFF.

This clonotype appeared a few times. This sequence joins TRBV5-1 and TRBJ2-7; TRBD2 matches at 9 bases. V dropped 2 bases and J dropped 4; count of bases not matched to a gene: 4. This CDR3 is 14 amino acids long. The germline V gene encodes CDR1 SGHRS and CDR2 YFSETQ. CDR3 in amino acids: CASSFAGGVYEQYF. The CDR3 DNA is TGCGCCAGCAGCTTTGCGGGGGGGGTATACGAGCAGTACTTC. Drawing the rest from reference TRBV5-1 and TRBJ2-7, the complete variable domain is KAGVTQTPRYLIKTRGQQVTLSCSPISGHRSVSWYQQTPGQGLQFLFEYFSETQRNKGNFPGRFSGRQFSNSRSEMNVSTLELGDSALYLCASSFAGGVYEQYFGPGTRLTVT.

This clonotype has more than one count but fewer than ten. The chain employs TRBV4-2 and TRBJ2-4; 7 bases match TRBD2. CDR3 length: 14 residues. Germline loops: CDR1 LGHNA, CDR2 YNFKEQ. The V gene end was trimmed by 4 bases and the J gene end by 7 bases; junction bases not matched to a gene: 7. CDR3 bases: TGTGCCAGCAGCCCCCGGGGGGAGGTTAACATTCAGTACTTC. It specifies CASSPRGEVNIQYF.

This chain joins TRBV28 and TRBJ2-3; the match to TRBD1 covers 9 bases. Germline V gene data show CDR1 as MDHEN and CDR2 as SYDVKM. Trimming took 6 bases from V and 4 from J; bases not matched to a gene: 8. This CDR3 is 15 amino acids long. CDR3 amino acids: CASRRTGVVSDTQYF. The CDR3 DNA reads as TGTGCCAGCAGACGGACAGGGGTAGTCTCAGATACGCAGTATTTT.

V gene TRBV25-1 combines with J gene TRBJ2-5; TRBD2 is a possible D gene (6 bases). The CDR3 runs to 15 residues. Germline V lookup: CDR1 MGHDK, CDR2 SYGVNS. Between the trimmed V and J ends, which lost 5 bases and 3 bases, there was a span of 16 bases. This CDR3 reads CASSSIGGTKETQYF. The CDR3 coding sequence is TGTGCCAGCAGTTCCATCGGGGGTACCAAAGAGACCCAGTACTTC.

CDR3: CASSQPGIGTSAYNEQFF. Here the CDR3 DNA reads TGTGCCAGCAGCCAACCCGGGATTGGGACTAGCGCTTACAATGAGCAGTTCTTC. V is TRBV4-2 and J is TRBJ2-1; 10 bases fit TRBD2. In germline, CDR1 is LGHNA, CDR2 YNFKEQ. The V gene end was trimmed by 2 bases and the J gene end by 4 bases; junction bases not matched to a gene: 11. The CDR3 covers 18 residues.